What follows is one T cell receptor beta chain and its context. Its target is unknown. The CDR3 runs to 13 residues. From germline, CDR1 is MNHEY and CDR2 SVGAGI. V was shortened by 2 bases and J by 3 bases, with 5 bases between the two germline ends. This record comes from a study of cytomegalovirus exposure and HLA in healthy donors. Study-wide context: The Caucasian-associated ancestry cluster held around 81% of more than 350 genotyped donors.

The study, taken as a whole, reports: A later analysis found that most CMV-associated TCR beta chains appeared HLA-restricted. Confirmation was obtained in vitro that a few CMV-associated chains are specific for CMV antigens. Later analysis demonstrated an association between a missense DCLRE1C variant and TCR beta V- and J-gene trimming.

Use of 60 Vbeta and 13 Jbeta primers characterized the PCR. Assay used: immunoSEQ multiplex PCR; TCRdb lists only in-frame clones, some missing. The sample consists of more than 85,000 clones, 60% to 80% of them appearing once. Sequencing input: PBMCs. V gene TRBV6-5 combines with J gene TRBJ1-5; D not certain. The clonotype was recovered from a woman aged 18-35 years in good health and CMV-seropositive. This CDR3 is CASSYTSNQPQHF. CDR3 nucleotides: TGTGCCAGCAGTTACACATCCAATCAGCCCCAGCATTTT.